These T cell receptor beta chains were read from a single sample in a study of Tregs in tolerant kidney transplant recipients. The assay was immunoSEQ multiplex PCR, and TCRdb's table has in-frame clones only and misses some. The sample shows approximately 60,000 clones, roughly 98% of them seen only once. This material consisted of Tregs from blood, taken before the transplant. The receptor source for this set is a human donor who received a combined kidney and bone marrow transplant. CDR3s include the opening cysteine and the closing phenylalanine or tryptophan. D genes are given only for firm matches. Size values are once, few and many counts, or a class for expanded clones, and some rows have none.

j_gene	v_gene	abundance	d_gene	CDR3nt	CDR3aa
TRBJ2-7	TRBV5-1	-	TRBD2	TGCGCCAGCAGCTTGGGACTAGCGGGAGAGTACGAGCAGTACTTC	CASSLGLAGEYEQYF
TRBJ2-1	TRBV6-5	-	-	TGTGCCAGCAGTTACGGCCCGCCGTCCTACAATGAGCAGTTCTTC	CASSYGPPSYNEQFF
TRBJ1-4	TRBV6-6	-	TRBD1	TGTGCCAGCAGGAGCCCGGGACAGATTAATGAAAAACTGTTTTTT	CASRSPGQINEKLFF
TRBJ2-1	TRBV28	-	TRBD2	TGTGCCAGCAGTTACTTGACTAGCAGAAAATACAATGAGCAGTTCTTC	CASSYLTSRKYNEQFF
TRBJ2-2	TRBV30	-	TRBD2	TGTGCCTGGCATCCGGGACTAGCGGGCACCGGGGAGCTGTTTTTT	CAWHPGLAGTGELFF
TRBJ2-5	TRBV7-9	-	-	TGTGCCAGCAGCTTCAAAGGGGGATGGGGAGAGACCCAGTACTTC	CASSFKGGWGETQYF
TRBJ2-1	TRBV2	-	TRBD2	TGTGCCAGCAGTGACGGCGGGGGAATTACGAATGAGCAGTTCTTC	CASSDGGGITNEQFF
TRBJ2-3	TRBV10-3	-	TRBD2	TGTGCCACATCAATATGGACTAGCGGGGGCCTCGATCAAGATACGCAGTATTTT	CATSIWTSGGLDQDTQYF
TRBJ2-5	TRBV5-1	-	-	TGCGCCAGCAGCTTGGTCCAGGGGAGCGTGACCCAGTACTTC	CASSLVQGSVTQYF
TRBJ1-1	TRBV10-3	-	TRBD1	TGTGCCATCAGGATGGGACAGGGGGCTTTCTTT	CAIRMGQGAFF
TRBJ2-1	TRBV5-4	-	-	TGTGCCAGCACTCTCTACGACTACAATGAGCAGTTCTTC	CASTLYDYNEQFF
TRBJ1-6	TRBV28	-	TRBD1	TGTGCCAGCAGACCACGACAGGGGTGGATTTATAATTCACCCCTCCACTTT	CASRPRQGWIYNSPLHF
TRBJ2-3	TRBV25-1	-	-	TGTGCCAGCAGTTACGGCCCTTCCCGGGGAGATACGCAGTATTTT	CASSYGPSRGDTQYF
TRBJ1-1	TRBV9	-	TRBD1	TGTGCCAGCAACCCTTCTACCGGGACAGGGGCTGAAGCTTTCTTT	CASNPSTGTGAEAFF
TRBJ2-1	TRBV6-5	-	-	TGTGCCAGCAGTTACCAGGGAAGGTACAATGAGCAGTTCTTC	CASSYQGRYNEQFF
TRBJ2-5	TRBV19	-	-	TGTGCCAGTAGTATAGTCCGGGGGGAGACCCAGTACTTC	CASSIVRGETQYF
TRBJ2-7	TRBV4-3	-	TRBD1	TGCGCCAGCAGCCTCGAACCGGGACAGGGGGACAACGTAGGCGAGCAGTACTTC	CASSLEPGQGDNVGEQYF
TRBJ2-6	TRBV11-1	-	-	TGTGCCAGCAGCTTAAGGGGTGGAATAAACTCTGGGGCCAACGTCCTGACTTTC	CASSLRGGINSGANVLTF
TRBJ2-3	TRBV19	-	TRBD2	TGTGCCAGTAGTATCGGCGGGGGAGGAGCAGATACGCAGTATTTT	CASSIGGGGADTQYF
TRBJ1-6	TRBV6-1	-	-	TGTGCCAGCAGTGGGACAGACCCCAGCTCCTATAATTCACCCCTCCACTTT	CASSGTDPSSYNSPLHF
TRBJ2-4	TRBV18	few	-	TGTGCCAGCTCACCCCAACTAGCCAAAAACATTCAGTACTTC	CASSPQLAKNIQYF
TRBJ2-2	TRBV10-3	-	-	TGTGCCGGTAGGGGGGGCGCGAACACCGGGGAGCTGTTTTTT	CAGRGGANTGELFF
TRBJ1-4	TRBV27	-	TRBD1	TGTGCCAGCAGGAAAGGGACAGCATTTGGGGAAAAACTGTTTTTT	CASRKGTAFGEKLFF
TRBJ2-3	TRBV6-5	few	-	TGTGCCAGCAGGAACCCCCAGGGCGGCACAGATACGCAGTATTTT	CASRNPQGGTDTQYF
TRBJ1-6	TRBV9	-	TRBD1	TGTGCCAGCAGCCCATTAAGACAGGGTAATTCACCCCTCCACTTT	CASSPLRQGNSPLHF
TRBJ1-2	TRBV7-2	-	TRBD1	TGTGCCAGCAGCCCTGCATGGAGGGGGCCTAGTGGCTACACCTTC	CASSPAWRGPSGYTF
TRBJ1-1	TRBV30	-	-	TGTGCCTGGAGAGGGGATTCTATTGAAGCTTTCTTT	CAWRGDSIEAFF
TRBJ1-1	TRBV29-1	-	TRBD1	TGCAGCTTCAGGACAGGGCGTATAAAAGCTTTCTTT	CSFRTGRIKAFF
TRBJ1-2	TRBV19	-	-	TGTGCCAGTAATAAGGTATTGGGCGGAGGTGGCTACACCTTC	CASNKVLGGGGYTF
TRBJ2-2	TRBV4-1	-	-	TGCGCCAGCAGGCGGGACTCTGTGAACACCGGGGAGCTGTTTTTT	CASRRDSVNTGELFF
TRBJ2-3	TRBV9	-	TRBD2	TGTGCCAGCTCTCAGCGGGGGGGGGCAGATACGCAGTATTTT	CASSQRGGADTQYF
TRBJ2-1	TRBV5-1	-	-	TGCGCCAGCAGCTTGGCCCAGGTGTACAATGAGCAGTTCTTC	CASSLAQVYNEQFF
TRBJ1-2	TRBV2	-	TRBD1	TGTGCCAGCTATCCGGTCGAGGGGGCTGGCTACACCTTC	CASYPVEGAGYTF
TRBJ1-2	TRBV19	-	-	TGTGCCAGTAGTATAGTTTGGGGCCAGAGGGGCTACACCTTC	CASSIVWGQRGYTF
TRBJ2-1	TRBV28	-	TRBD2	TGTGCCAGCAGTTTACTTGGGACTAGCGGGGGGGCTAGGAATGAGCAGTTCTTC	CASSLLGTSGGARNEQFF
TRBJ1-5	TRBV19	once	-	TGTGCCAGTAGTCCTCGGCGGGGTCCTTTCAATCAGCCCCAGCATTTT	CASSPRRGPFNQPQHF
TRBJ1-1	TRBV19	-	TRBD1	TGTGCCAGTACCCGGAAGGGACAGAGGAACACTGAAGCTTTCTTT	CASTRKGQRNTEAFF
TRBJ1-1	TRBV30	-	-	TGTGCCTGGAGGACTTACGGGGGGCCGGGCACTGAAGCTTTCTTT	CAWRTYGGPGTEAFF
TRBJ2-1	TRBV5-5	-	-	TGTGCCAGCAGCATCCGGGACACTCCCTACAATGAGCAGTTCTTC	CASSIRDTPYNEQFF
TRBJ2-1	TRBV27	-	-	TGTGCCAGCAGTTTATCGGGGACTCCCTACAATGAGCAGTTCTTC	CASSLSGTPYNEQFF
TRBJ1-2	TRBV5-4	-	-	TGTGCCAGCAGTTACAGGGCGGTGGGTGGCTACACCTTC	CASSYRAVGGYTF
TRBJ2-1	TRBV7-3	-	TRBD2	TGTGCCAGCAGCCCCGGACTAGCGGGAGAGCAGTTCTTC	CASSPGLAGEQFF
TRBJ2-3	TRBV9	-	TRBD2	TGTGCCAGCAGCGTAACTAGCGGGGGACTAGTAACAGATACGCAGTATTTT	CASSVTSGGLVTDTQYF
TRBJ1-2	TRBV4-1	-	-	TGCGCCAGCAGGCTAAACCCTTTTTTGGGCGGCTACACCTTC	CASRLNPFLGGYTF
TRBJ1-5	TRBV29-1	-	-	TGCAGCGTTGGTGGGGGCAGCAATCAGCCCCAGCATTTT	CSVGGGSNQPQHF